The entry below describes one T cell receptor beta chain. It has no known antigen specificity. Base qualities are missing; no much larger clone stands one base away. Five infectious villitis placentae were included, four with confirmed cytomegalovirus and one with Toxoplasma gondii, and were not matched to other groups. Mothers with infectious villitis were younger, had smaller fetuses, and delivered preterm or experienced intrauterine demise in a couple of cases. Placentae were collected after delivery and examined grossly and histologically before archival tissue was selected. Five 10-micron scrolls were cut from each FFPE block, and DNA was isolated using the AllPrep DNA/RNA FFPE Tissue kit. DNA concentration and purity were evaluated by NanoDrop, whereas RNA quality was assessed on a Bioanalyzer. The source of the sample is a study of T cells in placental villitis. Concerning the study at large: To test an allograft-versus-infection hypothesis, the study compared placental TCR-beta repertoires across three groups: villitis of unknown etiology, unaffected controls matched for gestational age, and infectious villitis.

Study-level results and caveats: Bulk tissue sequencing could not distinguish helper, regulatory or cytotoxic T cells, nor maternal versus fetal T cells, and excluded gamma-delta receptors. Higher CMV-specific clone frequencies were found in infectious CMV cases than in villitis of unknown etiology (around 0.011 vs 0.00091), and no difference in CMV-specific clone frequencies was seen between villitis of unknown etiology and controls. Because the paraffin blocks included small amounts of decidua, some of the captured T cells, particularly in controls, may have been decidual rather than villous infiltrates.

Using the immunoSEQ v4 bias-controlled multiplex PCR assay, run blinded to group allocation, TCR-beta CDR3 regions were amplified from genomic DNA. To estimate the quantities of nucleated cells and T cells in each sample, reference gene primers were added alongside the TCR-beta primers. Sequencing of the libraries was performed on an Illumina MiSeq with a 100-cycle paired-end protocol. The study's own analysis went as follows. The immunoSEQ Analyzer software was used to calculate diversity and richness, with richness measured by iChao1 and clonality based on Pielou evenness and Shannon diversity (range 0-1, where higher values mean less diversity). CDR3 amino acid sequences with V/J genes were queried against VDJdb for CMV, EBV and influenza A specificities using confidence 3 and substitution 2. The Morisita-Horn index was used to measure TCR-beta amino acid clonotype overlap among the villitis of unknown etiology, infectious villitis and control repertoires. This is the immuneACCESS table as TCRdb keeps it, with only in-frame sequences that have V and J called. A part of the clones is gone; compared with another copy, unresolved V genes explain less than half, and the rest is unexplained. V and J calls plus clone size are reproduced from that table; the DNA served to infer D and trimming. For this sample there are fewer than 4,000 clones; almost 80% appear just once. 15% to 20% of the sample is held by the ten biggest clonotypes.

The CDR3 sequence holds 12 residues, the cysteine and phenylalanine included. The kept DNA is CDR3 alone, 36 bases in frame from the first base. Trimming removed 3 bases from V and 3 bases from J, leaving 6 bases between the germline ends. The germline V gene (reference sequence) supplies CDR1 MNHEY and CDR2 SMNVEV. Sample: placental tissue containing maternal and fetal cells. The rearranged chain carries TRBV27 and TRBJ2-7; the D segment cannot be called with confidence. This receptor was identified in a human patient with infectious villitis; the placental T cells may come from both mother and fetus. The nucleotides read TGTGCCAGCAGTTTGTTGGGCTACGAGCAGTACTTC. It translates as CASSLLGYEQYF.